The entry below describes one T cell receptor beta chain. No cognate antigen has been identified for it. Base qualities are missing; no much larger clone stands one base away. Participants in the prospective study were aged roughly 18 to 100 years, lived in about two dozen United States geographic areas, and enrolled through a virtual design. In the prospective study, cohorts were assigned on the basis of participant-reported clinical history obtained from a screening survey and a study questionnaire. Recovered participants in ImmuneRACE Cohort 3 were defined as having two consecutive negative NP/OP PCR tests, clearance from a healthcare professional, or resolution of symptoms. In the prospective study, mobile phlebotomists collected whole blood, serum and a nasopharyngeal or oropharyngeal swab from each participant. Prospective study participants could optionally give additional blood draws and questionnaires over an approximately two-month period. Prospective study blood samples were shipped either frozen or at room temperature before DNA extraction.

TCRbeta CDR3 regions were amplified from genomic DNA by means of the immunoSEQ Assay, a bias-controlled multiplex PCR. The original pipeline was this. The number of nucleated cells in each sample was estimated by amplification of reference gene primers within the assay. To quantify the absolute abundance of each unique TCRbeta CDR3 rearrangement, sequence reads were collapsed and filtered. For each sample, productive Simpson clonality was calculated as the square root of Simpson's diversity index across productive rearrangements. TCRdb retrieved this table from immuneACCESS and kept in-frame rearrangements only. Not all clones are present; in checked studies, unresolved V genes account for under half, and no reason is known for the remainder. V, J and clone size are taken as reported in that table, and D and trimming were inferred from the DNA itself. Counted in this sample were a few hundred thousand clones; approximately 89% of them appeared once. The ten largest clones take up over 4.5% of the sample.

The germline V end is reduced by 7 bases and the J end by 15 bases; junction bases left unmatched: 9. The germline V gene gives CDR1 as SQVTM and CDR2 as ANQGSEA. The CDR3 measures 10 amino acids from cysteine to phenylalanine. The CDR3 DNA has 30 bases and is translated from base 1. The data originate from a study of blood T cell repertoires in COVID-19 (dated by TCRdb to about 2020). Background for the entire study: Samples from collaborators originated in the United States, Italy and Spain and spanned both the acute and convalescent phases of COVID-19. The prospective study material was composed of cDNA or gDNA derived from T cells, B-cell-depleted T cells, or PBMCs. Deeply sampled blood TCRbeta repertoires from subjects exposed to, actively infected with, or recovered from COVID-19 were included in the dataset. The repertoires were released in a freely available public database meant as a resource for research on the immune response to SARS-CoV-2. The samples were drawn from two sources: the first 160 participants of the ongoing ImmuneRACE study, and 1,200 or so subjects contributed by 6 global collaborators. Sample metadata almost always included a de-identified subject ID, COVID-19 status, age in years and sex. HLA class I and class II types, where available, came from metadata supplied by the sample provider rather than from assay-based typing.

What the authors observed across the whole study: How much clinical and demographic metadata was included differed by source and by participant, and the metadata was provided uncurated.

The chain is encoded by TRBV29-1 joined to TRBJ2-1; 7 bases in the junction line up with TRBD1. Sample: PBMCs or T cells enriched from blood (not recorded which). The source of this sequence is a man between 25 and 39 years old who had recovered from COVID-19. The bases read TGCAGCGCCGGACAGGCCCTTCTGTTCTTC. Its product reads: CSAGQALLFF.